A single sample is the source of the 29 T cell receptor beta chains below, sequenced in a study of CD8+ T cells in alopecia areata. Regarding treatment: oral pan-JAK inhibitor, 5-10 mg twice daily. RNA was extracted and reverse transcribed into cDNA as the sequencing template. Only in-frame clones appear in the TCRdb table, and some are missing; sequencing was by immunoSEQ multiplex PCR. Of 180,000 or so clones listed, about 53% were seen once; the top ten hold more than 10%. Sequencing was performed on CD8+ T cells sorted from blood, taken at week 24, from a patient treated with tofacitinib. These receptors came from a human donor with alopecia areata.

This chain links TRBV29-1 with TRBJ2-7, with 8 bases identical to TRBD1. V trimming: 4 bases; J trimming: 0 bases; junction bases outside the gene matches: 11. CDR1 SQVTM and CDR2 ANQGSEA come from the germline V gene. The CDR3 is 16 residues long. CDR3 bases: TGCAGCGTTGGGGGGGACGACAGGGGAAGCTCCTACGAGCAGTACTTC. It translates to CSVGGDDRGSSYEQYF.

This clone was detected once. The rearrangement links TRBV30 to TRBJ1-1; D not resolved. V shed 5 bases and J shed 5 bases, with 12 bases lying between them. Per germline, CDR1 GTSNPN and CDR2 SVGIG (reference sequence). The CDR3 consists of 12 residues. The CDR3 region is CAWGRTNTEAFF. The CDR3 nucleotides read TGTGCCTGGGGCAGAACGAATACTGAAGCTTTCTTT.

This clone was seen repeatedly, ten times or more. V and J are TRBV4-1 and TRBJ1-1; D not certain. The germline CDR1 and CDR2 sequences are MGHRA and YSYEKL. With 0 bases removed from V and 2 bases from J, the gap between germline ends came to 10 bases. The CDR3 is 15 amino acids. The CDR3 loop is CASSQETGTNTEAFF. The CDR3 DNA follows: TGCGCCAGCAGCCAAGAGACTGGCACCAACACTGAAGCTTTCTTT.

The chain joins TRBV2 to TRBJ2-5; 8 bases are shared with TRBD2. Trimming took 6 bases from V and 2 from J; bases not matched to a gene: 11. The CDR3 is 16 residues long. Germline assignment: CDR1 SNHLY and CDR2 FYNNEI. As DNA, the CDR3 is TGTGCCAGCAGGGACTTTGGCGGGGGGTCACAAGAGACCCAGTACTTC. This encodes CASRDFGGGSQETQYF.

The chain combines TRBV27 with TRBJ1-4; possibly TRBD1 for D (6 bases). Looked up from germline, CDR1 is MNHEY and CDR2 is SMNVEV (reference sequence). V was pared by 5 bases and J by 6 bases, with 13 bases between. The CDR3 sequence is 14 residues long. CDR3 loop: CASSTRQEDEKLFF. DNA for the CDR3: TGTGCCAGCAGTACCCGACAGGAGGATGAAAAACTGTTTTTT.

The chain carries TRBV28 and TRBJ1-2, with D unresolved. V gave up 1 base and J gave up 8 bases, with 5 bases separating them. The germline CDR1 and CDR2 sequences are MDHEN and SYDVKM. There are 11 residues in the CDR3. CDR3 DNA: TGTGCCAGCAGTTTATCGAGGGGCTACACCTTC. Translated, it gives CASSLSRGYTF.

The chain links TRBV19 to TRBJ2-7; unclear D gene. Germline CDR1 reads LNHDA; CDR2 reads SQIVND (reference sequence). Trimming removed 7 bases at V and 2 bases at J, with 15 bases between. The CDR3 extends over 14 amino acids. The CDR3 DNA follows: TGTGCCAGTAAACCGGCTACTGGCACCTACGAGCAGTACTTC. Its translation: CASKPATGTYEQYF.

V and J are TRBV6-5 and TRBJ1-1, with 7 bases lining up with TRBD1. The J segment lost 7 bases and the V segment lost 5 bases, leaving 4 bases of the junction unmatched. This CDR3 region has 12 residues. CDR1 is MNHEY and CDR2 is SVGAGI in the germline V gene. In DNA, the CDR3 is TGTGCCAGCAGTGCAGGGGGGGATGAAGCTTTCTTT. The encoded protein is CASSAGGDEAFF.

As regards this clone: At the DNA level, this CDR3 is encoded by other sequences in the same sample as well. The rearrangement links TRBV4-3 to TRBJ2-1; D could derive from TRBD1 or TRBD2 (5 bases each). Germline V gene lookup returns CDR1 LGHNA and CDR2 YSLEER. The V and J ends lost 0 bases and 8 bases respectively, with 8 bases between them. CDR3 size: 13 residues. This chain's CDR3 is CASSQDRGDEQFF. As DNA, the CDR3 is TGCGCCAGCAGCCAAGATCGAGGGGATGAGCAGTTCTTC.

The rearrangement uses TRBV30 and TRBJ2-1, with 10 bases identical to TRBD1. With V trimmed by 2 bases and J by 6 bases, 4 bases remained unmatched. Looked up from germline, CDR1 is GTSNPN and CDR2 is SVGIG (reference sequence). The CDR3 runs to 14 residues. The CDR3 protein is CAWSPGTGANEQFF. The CDR3 DNA follows: TGTGCCTGGAGTCCCGGGACAGGGGCCAATGAGCAGTTCTTC.

This clone has only a few counts. J is TRBJ1-2 and V is TRBV29-1; no firm D call. The CDR3 loop spans 14 amino acids. Germline V gene data show CDR1 as SQVTM and CDR2 as ANQGSEA. V was cut by 0 bases and J by 6 bases, with 14 bases left in between. CDR3 sequence (DNA): TGCAGCGTTGAAGAAGTGGGTGGTTGGGATGGCTACACCTTC. Amino acid sequence: CSVEEVGGWDGYTF.

This clone was found many times. The same CDR3 is also encoded by other DNA sequences in this sample. V usage is TRBV30 and J usage is TRBJ1-1; D unclear. CDR3 size: 12 residues. The V gene lost 3 bases and the J gene lost 1 base, with 6 bases spanning the gap. From germline, CDR1 is GTSNPN and CDR2 SVGIG (reference sequence). DNA for the CDR3: TGTGCCTGGAGGAGATCGAACACTGAAGCTTTCTTT. Protein sequence: CAWRRSNTEAFF. The full variable domain, in which reference TRBV30 and TRBJ1-1 provide the parts outside the CDR3, is SQTIHQWPATLVQPVGSPLSLECTVEGTSNPNLYWYRQAAGRGLQLLFYSVGIGQISSEVPQNLSASRPQDRQFILSSKKLLLSDSGFYLCAWRRSNTEAFFGQGTRLTVV.

This chain links TRBV11-2 with TRBJ2-3; weak D call: TRBD2 (5 bases). Germline values: CDR1 SGHAT, CDR2 FQNNGV. There are 17 residues in the CDR3. V gave up 1 base and J gave up 6 bases, with 20 bases separating them. The chain's CDR3 is CASSLGSRDYPPDTQYF. In DNA form, the CDR3 reads TGTGCCAGCAGCTTAGGTTCCCGAGACTACCCACCCGATACGCAGTATTTT.

This chain connects TRBV6-6 to TRBJ2-7; the D is unclear. The CDR3 consists of 12 residues. In germline, CDR1 is MNHNY, CDR2 SVGAGI (reference sequence). V was pared by 0 bases and J by 2 bases, with 2 bases between. The DNA of the CDR3 is TGTGCCAGCAGTTACTCTGCCTACGAGCAGTACTTC. Translated: CASSYSAYEQYF.

V gene TRBV30 combines with J gene TRBJ1-1; unclear D gene. Trimming removed 4 bases at V and 6 bases at J, with 18 bases between. Germline V CDR1 and CDR2: GTSNPN, SVGIG (reference sequence). CDR3 size: 14 residues. The CDR3 coding sequence is TGTGCCTGGACTCTGGGTCCCGGTGTCCCTGAAGCTTTCTTT. Its protein is CAWTLGPGVPEAFF.

The table lists this clone with a few counts. Written as DNA, the CDR3 is TGTGCCAGTAGTCCCTCCGGGACGGGAGCCTACGAGCAGTACTTC. It specifies CASSPSGTGAYEQYF. This chain connects TRBV19 to TRBJ2-7, with a weak D call TRBD2 (6 bases). The CDR3 spans 15 residues. V shed 5 bases and J shed 2 bases, with 16 bases lying between them. Germline V gene lookup returns CDR1 LNHDA and CDR2 SQIVND (reference sequence).

Here the CDR3 DNA reads TGCAGCGTCTCAAGGGACACTGAAGCTTTCTTT. It encodes CSVSRDTEAFF. V usage is TRBV29-1 and J usage is TRBJ1-1; no reliable D call. This CDR3 has 11 residues. V dropped 6 bases and J dropped 3 bases, with 8 bases sitting between them. Germline V gene sequence: CDR1 SQVTM, CDR2 ANQGSEA.

The chain joins TRBV30 to TRBJ2-1, with 7 nucleotides matching TRBD2. The ends lost 4 bases at V and 6 bases at J; junction bases unmatched: 12. The CDR3 is 15 residues long. The V gene's germline CDR1 is GTSNPN and CDR2 SVGIG (reference sequence). CDR3 in DNA: TGTGCCTGGACCGAGGGAGCGGGGATCCTCAATGAGCAGTTCTTC. Its protein product is CAWTEGAGILNEQFF.

The chain employs TRBV7-9 and TRBJ1-1; no firm D call. The CDR3 is made up of 15 amino acids. V lost 5 bases, J lost 0 bases, and 13 bases lay in between. The germline gives CDR1 SEHNR, CDR2 FQNEAQ (reference sequence). The CDR3 DNA follows: TGTGCCAGCAGCCGACCCATGGGATTGAACACTGAAGCTTTCTTT. It is translated as CASSRPMGLNTEAFF.

This clone appeared a few times. The chain carries TRBV13 and TRBJ1-1; no reliable D call. The CDR3 extends over 13 amino acids. Germline CDR1 PRHDT, CDR2 FYEKMQ (reference sequence). V lost 6 bases and J lost 4, with 12 bases in between. CDR3 DNA sequence: TGTGCCAGCAGGGCCACAGACATCACTGAAGCTTTCTTT. Protein product: CASRATDITEAFF.

J is TRBJ2-3 and V is TRBV30; 8 nucleotides match TRBD2. The CDR3 has 15 residues. The V gene's germline CDR1 is GTSNPN and CDR2 SVGIG (reference sequence). The V segment lost 1 base and the J segment 1 base; nucleotides outside the gene matches: 4. The CDR3 protein is CAWSAQAGGTDTQYF. As DNA, the CDR3 is TGTGCCTGGAGTGCCCAAGCGGGAGGCACAGATACGCAGTATTTT.

The V call is TRBV5-1, the J call TRBJ1-2, with 10 bases fitting TRBD1. Losses at the gene ends were 4 bases for V and 8 bases for J; bases not matched to a gene: 5. Germline-derived CDR1 and CDR2 are SGHRS and YFSETQ. The CDR3 contains 13 residues. The CDR3 region is CASSLDRGQGYTF. The CDR3 DNA reads as TGCGCCAGCAGCCTCGACAGGGGGCAAGGCTACACCTTC.

The genes are TRBV30 and TRBJ1-1; 7 bases agree with TRBD1. The germline V gene has CDR1 GTSNPN and CDR2 SVGIG (reference sequence). The CDR3 has 15 residues. V shed 5 bases and J 4 bases; nucleotides not matched to a gene: 13. The CDR3 protein is CAWDSGGRGPTEAFF. CDR3 nucleotides: TGTGCCTGGGATTCAGGGGGACGAGGGCCCACTGAAGCTTTCTTT.

In its sample, this clone was seen a few times. This chain uses TRBV29-1 with TRBJ2-2; D is undetermined. The germline V and J ends were trimmed by 2 bases and 5 bases, with 6 bases remaining between them. Germline V gives CDR1 SQVTM, CDR2 ANQGSEA. This CDR3 contains 12 residues. The CDR3 here is CSVEKGTGELFF. CDR3 nucleotides: TGCAGCGTTGAAAAAGGGACCGGGGAGCTGTTTTTT.

This chain joins TRBV2 and TRBJ2-6, with 12 bases fitting TRBD1. Germline assignment: CDR1 SNHLY and CDR2 FYNNEI. J gave up 1 base and V 6 bases, and 7 bases lay outside the gene matches. The CDR3 is made up of 18 amino acids. This chain's CDR3 is CASRGQGAFASGANVLTF. Written as DNA, the CDR3 is TGTGCCAGCAGGGGACAGGGGGCGTTTGCTTCTGGGGCCAACGTCCTGACTTTC.

The gene calls are TRBV29-1 and TRBJ2-1; 7 nucleotides agree with TRBD2. The trim removed 6 bases at V and 8 bases at J, leaving 10 bases unmatched. Germline CDR1 is SQVTM and CDR2 is ANQGSEA. The CDR3 is 13 residues long. In DNA, the CDR3 is TGCAGCGTCGTGGGGGGGGTTGAGGATGAGCAGTTCTTC. It encodes CSVVGGVEDEQFF.

The rearrangement links TRBV9 to TRBJ1-1, with no clear D. V lost 0 bases and J 1 base, leaving 10 bases between the germline ends. CDR1 and CDR2 from the germline V gene are SGDLS and YYNGEE. The CDR3 length is 15 residues. Written as DNA, the CDR3 is TGTGCCAGCAGCGTAGGGGTCATTCCGAACACTGAAGCTTTCTTT. Translating gives CASSVGVIPNTEAFF.

This clone was seen more than once but under ten times. The genes are TRBV9 and TRBJ1-4; D is unclear. The CDR3 has 18 amino acids. V was clipped by 2 bases and J by 3 bases, with 20 bases between them. The germline V gene has CDR1 SGDLS and CDR2 YYNGEE. The CDR3 bases are TGTGCCAGCAGCGTGTCGTCAGGAGGGATCAGTGCTAATGAAAAACTGTTTTTT. Translating it yields CASSVSSGGISANEKLFF.

Only a few counts were recorded for this clone. The chain links TRBV7-2 to TRBJ2-7; the D gene is possibly TRBD1 (6 bases). Trimming shortened V by 5 bases and J by 0 bases, and 14 bases separated the two germline ends. Germline CDR1 is SGHTA and CDR2 is FQGNSA. The length of the CDR3 is 15 residues. This CDR3 reads CASSARQDGSYEQYF. CDR3 nucleotide sequence: TGTGCCAGCAGCGCCAGACAGGACGGCTCCTACGAGCAGTACTTC.